Below, one TCR beta chain is given with its context. The sample comes from a study of blood T cell repertoires in COVID-19. The wider study: Sites in the United States, Italy and Spain provided acute and convalescent COVID-19 samples. The analysed material was cDNA or gDNA that came from T cells, B-cell-depleted T cells, or PBMCs.

Method: immunoSEQ multiplex PCR; TCRdb's copy keeps in-frame clones and lacks some. The data show approximately 200,000 clones, 80% to 90% seen once. V was clipped by 11 bases and J by 1 base, with 10 bases between them. CDR1 and CDR2 (germline): KGHDR, SFDVKD. The CDR3 runs to 12 residues. The clonotype originates from a man aged 35 to 55 who had recovered from COVID-19. This chain uses TRBV24-1 with TRBJ1-2; maybe TRBD1 (6 bases). Input material: PBMCs or T cells enriched from blood (not recorded which). As DNA, the CDR3 is TGTGCCATAGGACAGAATAACTATGGCTACACCTTC. Amino acids: CAIGQNNYGYTF.